This TCR beta chain was observed in a study of blood T cell repertoires in COVID-19. As for the study in general: The United States, Italy and Spain supplied acute and convalescent COVID-19 samples. PBMCs, B-cell-depleted T cells, or T cells provided the cDNA or gDNA that made up the material.

The junction had 3 bases not matched to a gene; V was cut back by 1 base and J by 3 bases. CDR1 GTSNPN and CDR2 SVGIG come from the germline V gene (reference sequence). This CDR3 contains 15 residues. Sequencing was performed with immunoSEQ multiplex PCR; in TCRdb, only in-frame clones are kept and a portion is missing. This table holds around 250,000 clones, over 75% found once. V is TRBV30 and J is TRBJ2-1, with TRBD1 matching 10 bases. The TCR sequence derives from a human donor in a cohort sampled during active COVID-19. Sequenced: peripheral blood. The CDR3 nucleotides read TGTGCCTGGAGTGGATGGGACAGGGGCTACAATGAGCAGTTCTTC. It translates to CAWSGWDRGYNEQFF.